This T cell receptor (beta chain) originates from a study of shared clonotypes between healthy human individuals. Study-level results: Naive CD4 clonotype sharing across a handful of donors was around 5%.

Researchers partitioned CD4+ cells into CD45RA+ naive and CD45RA-negative memory subsets. Comment on this clone: Its antigen remains unknown.

Germline values: CDR1 SQVTM, CDR2 ANQGSEA. CDR3 length: 15 residues. Trimming stripped 2 bases from V and 2 bases from J, with 14 bases between. An even split of each subset's genomic DNA across several immunoSEQ plates was performed. The repertoire was sequenced with immunoSEQ multiplex PCR; TCRdb's copy has only in-frame clones and lacks some. The sample holds a few million clones, more than 80% seen once. This receptor was identified in a man younger than 30 in good health. Some clones in this sample may be carry-over from other donors' samples. The sequenced material came from naive CD4+ T cells from PBMCs. Subset defined: CD45RA+ positively selected. The chain carries TRBV29-1 and TRBJ2-3, with D perhaps TRBD1 (6 bases). The CDR3 loop reads CSVETGQIFTDTQYF. Here the CDR3 DNA reads TGCAGCGTTGAAACAGGACAGATCTTCACAGATACGCAGTATTTT.